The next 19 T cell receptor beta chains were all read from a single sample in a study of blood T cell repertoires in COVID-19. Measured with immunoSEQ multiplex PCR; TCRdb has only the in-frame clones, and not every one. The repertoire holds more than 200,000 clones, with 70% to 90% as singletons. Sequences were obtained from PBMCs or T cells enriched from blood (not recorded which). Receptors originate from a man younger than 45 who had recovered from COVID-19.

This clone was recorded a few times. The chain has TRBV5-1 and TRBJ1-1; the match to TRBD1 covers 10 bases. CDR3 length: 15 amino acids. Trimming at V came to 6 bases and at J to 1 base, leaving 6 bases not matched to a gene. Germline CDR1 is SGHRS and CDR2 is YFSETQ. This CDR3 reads CASTRTGGTNTEAFF. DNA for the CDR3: TGCGCCAGCACCCGGACAGGGGGGACGAACACTGAAGCTTTCTTT.

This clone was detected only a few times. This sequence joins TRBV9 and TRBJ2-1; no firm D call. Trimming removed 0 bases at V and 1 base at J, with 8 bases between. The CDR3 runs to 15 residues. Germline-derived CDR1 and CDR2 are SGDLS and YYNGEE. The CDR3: CASSVAGDSYNEQFF. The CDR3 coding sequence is TGTGCCAGCAGCGTAGCCGGAGATTCCTACAATGAGCAGTTCTTC.

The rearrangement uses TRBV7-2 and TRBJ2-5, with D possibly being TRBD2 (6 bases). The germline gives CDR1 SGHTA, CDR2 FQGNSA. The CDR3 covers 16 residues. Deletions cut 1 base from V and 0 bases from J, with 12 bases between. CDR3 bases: TGTGCCAGCAGCTTAGGGCGGGGCCTTGACCAAGAGACCCAGTACTTC. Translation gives CASSLGRGLDQETQYF.

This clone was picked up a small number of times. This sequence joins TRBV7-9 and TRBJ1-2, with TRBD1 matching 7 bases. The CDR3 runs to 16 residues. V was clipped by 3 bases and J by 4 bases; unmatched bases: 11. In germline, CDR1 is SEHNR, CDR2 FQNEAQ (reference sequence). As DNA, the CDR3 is TGTGCCAGCAGCTTCGGACAGGCGGTAAATAGCTATGGCTACACCTTC. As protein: CASSFGQAVNSYGYTF.

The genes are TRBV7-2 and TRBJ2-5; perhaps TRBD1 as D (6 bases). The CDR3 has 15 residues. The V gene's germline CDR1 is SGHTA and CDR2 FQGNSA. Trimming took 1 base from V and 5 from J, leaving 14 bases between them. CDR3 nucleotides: TGTGCCAGCAGCTTAGAGTACAGGGCATCGGAGACCCAGTACTTC. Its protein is CASSLEYRASETQYF. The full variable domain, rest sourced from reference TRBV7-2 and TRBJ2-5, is GAGVSQSPSNKVTEKGKDVELRCDPISGHTALYWYRQSLGQGLEFLIYFQGNSAPDKSGLPSDRFSAERTGGSVSTLTIQRTQQEDSAVYLCASSLEYRASETQYFGPGTRLLVL.

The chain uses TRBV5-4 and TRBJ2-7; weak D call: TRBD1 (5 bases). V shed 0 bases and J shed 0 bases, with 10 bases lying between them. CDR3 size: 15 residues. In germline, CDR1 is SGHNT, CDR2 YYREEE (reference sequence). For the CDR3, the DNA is TGTGCCAGCAGCTTGGGTCCAGGGATCTCCTACGAGCAGTACTTC. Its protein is CASSLGPGISYEQYF.

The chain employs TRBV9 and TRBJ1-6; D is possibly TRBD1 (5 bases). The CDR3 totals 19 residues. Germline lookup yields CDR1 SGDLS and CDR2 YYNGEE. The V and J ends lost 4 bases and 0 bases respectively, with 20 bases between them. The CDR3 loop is CASSPDGGPLSSYNSPLHF. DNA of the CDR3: TGTGCCAGCAGCCCCGACGGGGGTCCCCTAAGCTCCTATAATTCACCCCTCCACTTT.

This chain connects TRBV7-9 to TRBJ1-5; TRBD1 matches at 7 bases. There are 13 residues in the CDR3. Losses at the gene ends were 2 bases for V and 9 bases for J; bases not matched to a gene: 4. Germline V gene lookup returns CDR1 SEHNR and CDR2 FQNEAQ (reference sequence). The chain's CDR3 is CASSLTGEGPQHF. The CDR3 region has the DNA TGTGCCAGCAGCTTAACAGGGGAAGGGCCCCAGCATTTT.

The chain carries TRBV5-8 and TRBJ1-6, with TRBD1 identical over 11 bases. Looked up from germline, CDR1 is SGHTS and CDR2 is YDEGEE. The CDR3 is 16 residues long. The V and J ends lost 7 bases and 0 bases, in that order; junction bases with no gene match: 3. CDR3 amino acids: CASGQGASSYNSPLHF. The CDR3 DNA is TGTGCCAGCGGACAGGGGGCGAGCTCCTATAATTCACCCCTCCACTTT.

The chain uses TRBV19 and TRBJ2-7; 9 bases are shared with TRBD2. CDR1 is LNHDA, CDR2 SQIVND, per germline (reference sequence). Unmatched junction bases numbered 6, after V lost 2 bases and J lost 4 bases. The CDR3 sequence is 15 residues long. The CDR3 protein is CASSILAGEDYEQYF. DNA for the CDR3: TGTGCCAGTAGTATATTAGCGGGAGAGGATTACGAGCAGTACTTC.

The CDR3 loop reads CASSLWGGYSPLHF. CDR3 coding DNA: TGTGCCAGCAGTTTATGGGGGGGTTATTCACCCCTCCACTTT. The chain is built from TRBV27 and TRBJ1-6, with a weak D call TRBD1 (5 bases). V was shortened by 1 base and J by 8 bases, with 9 bases between the two germline ends. Germline lookup yields CDR1 MNHEY and CDR2 SMNVEV (reference sequence). This CDR3 has 14 residues.

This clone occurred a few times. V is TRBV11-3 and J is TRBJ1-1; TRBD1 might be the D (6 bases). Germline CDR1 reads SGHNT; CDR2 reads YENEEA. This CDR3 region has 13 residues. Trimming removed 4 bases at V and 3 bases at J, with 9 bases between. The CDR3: CASSYHRDTEAFF. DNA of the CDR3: TGTGCCAGCAGCTACCACAGGGACACTGAAGCTTTCTTT.

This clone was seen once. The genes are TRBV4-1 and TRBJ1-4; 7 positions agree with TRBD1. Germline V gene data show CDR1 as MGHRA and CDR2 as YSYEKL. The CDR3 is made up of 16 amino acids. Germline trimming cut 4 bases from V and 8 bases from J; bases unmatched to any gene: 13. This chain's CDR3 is CASSRATTGAQEKLFF. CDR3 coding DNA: TGCGCCAGCAGCCGAGCCACTACAGGGGCTCAGGAAAAACTGTTTTTT.

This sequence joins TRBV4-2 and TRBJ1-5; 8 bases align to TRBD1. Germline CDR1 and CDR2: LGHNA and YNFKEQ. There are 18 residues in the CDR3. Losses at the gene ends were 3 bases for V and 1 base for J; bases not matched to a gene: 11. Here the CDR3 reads CASSQTGQGGVSNQPQHF. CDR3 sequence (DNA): TGTGCCAGCAGCCAGACCGGACAGGGAGGGGTCAGCAATCAGCCCCAGCATTTT.

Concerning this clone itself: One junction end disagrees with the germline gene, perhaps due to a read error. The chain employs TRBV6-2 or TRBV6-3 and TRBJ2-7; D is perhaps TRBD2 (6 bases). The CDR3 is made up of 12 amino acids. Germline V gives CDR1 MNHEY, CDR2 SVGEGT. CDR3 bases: TGTGCCAGCAGTCCCTCGGGACTCGTTGCCGAATTC. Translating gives CASSPSGLVAEF.

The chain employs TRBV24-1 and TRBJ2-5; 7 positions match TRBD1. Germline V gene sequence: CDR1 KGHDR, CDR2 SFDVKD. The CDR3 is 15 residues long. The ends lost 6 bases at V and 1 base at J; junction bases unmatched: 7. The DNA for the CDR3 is TGTGCCACCAGTAACTCACAGGGGTTCCAAGAGACCCAGTACTTC. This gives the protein CATSNSQGFQETQYF.

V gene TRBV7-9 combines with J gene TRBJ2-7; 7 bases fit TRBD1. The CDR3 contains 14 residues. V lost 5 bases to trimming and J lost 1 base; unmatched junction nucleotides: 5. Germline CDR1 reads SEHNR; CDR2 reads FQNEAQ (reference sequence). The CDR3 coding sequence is TGTGCCAGCAGCCCGCGGACAGGTTCCTACGAGCAGTACTTC. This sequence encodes CASSPRTGSYEQYF.

The CDR3 protein is CASRHGQSSYNSPLHF. In DNA form, the CDR3 reads TGCGCCAGCAGGCACGGTCAAAGCTCCTATAATTCACCCCTCCACTTT. The chain uses TRBV5-1 and TRBJ1-6; D gene ambiguous. The CDR3 consists of 16 residues. V lost 5 bases, J lost 0 bases, and 12 bases lay in between. Germline lookup yields CDR1 SGHRS and CDR2 YFSETQ.

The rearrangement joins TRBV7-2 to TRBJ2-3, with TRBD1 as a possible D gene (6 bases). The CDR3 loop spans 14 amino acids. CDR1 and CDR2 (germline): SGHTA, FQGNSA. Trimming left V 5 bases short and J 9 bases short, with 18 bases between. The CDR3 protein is CASSLTRTTGTQYF. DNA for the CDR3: TGTGCCAGCAGCCTTACCCGTACGACAGGAACGCAGTATTTT.